This T cell receptor beta chain was documented in a study of CD8 T cells in ankylosing spondylitis. Points from the study as a whole: Disease-linked clones were CD8+ and relatively rare in peripheral blood. Blood from ankylosing spondylitis patients appeared to carry a characteristic roughly eight-variant TCR beta motif. Significantly higher representation of disease-linked clones was reported for matched ankylosing spondylitis synovial fluid.

The CDR3 is 17 amino acids. Deletions cut 2 bases from V and 0 bases from J, with 14 bases between. Quantitative 5'-RACE with molecular barcodes generated TCR beta libraries. TCRdb re-analysed the 5' RACE reads in MiXCR, keeping a single row per CDR3 protein. The sample has under 400,000 distinct CDR3 sequences; 11% are singletons. This clonotype showed up many times. Its target is unknown. The TCR originated in a female donor with ankylosing spondylitis or in good health (not recorded which). The chain employs TRBV12-3 or TRBV12-4 and TRBJ1-5; unclear D gene. Sequencing used blood, either unsorted or a sorted T cell fraction (not recorded which). CDR3 in DNA: TGTGCCAGCAGTTTAAACCCTCCGCAGTTTAGCAATCAGCCCCAGCATTTT. This encodes CASSLNPPQFSNQPQHF.